These 13 T cell receptor beta chains were all obtained from the same sample, sequenced in a study of shared clonotypes between healthy human individuals. Produced via immunoSEQ multiplex PCR; TCRdb's table is partial and in-frame only. The repertoire consists of 2 million to 3 million clones, with approximately 92% occurring once and the leading ten covering 0.11% to 0.15%. The material sequenced was naive CD4+ T cells sorted from blood. The subset was: CD45RA+ positively selected. The origin of the receptors is a man aged 18 to 29 in good health.

V is TRBV10-2 and J is TRBJ2-3; D gene ambiguous. The V end lost 8 bases, the J end lost 0 bases, and 9 bases lay between the germline ends. This CDR3 is built from 13 residues. Germline V lookup: CDR1 WSHSY, CDR2 SAAADI. CDR3 in amino acids: CASLDPSTDTQYF. The CDR3 coding sequence is TGCGCCAGCTTGGACCCTAGCACAGATACGCAGTATTTT.

The chain combines TRBV11-2 with TRBJ2-5; D may match TRBD1 or TRBD2 (6 bases each). CDR1 and CDR2 (germline): SGHAT, FQNNGV. The CDR3 runs to 13 residues. Trimming took off 3 bases at V and 5 bases at J, with 10 bases between the two ends. The CDR3: CASSFSGAETQYF. The CDR3 nucleotides read TGTGCCAGCAGCTTCTCGGGGGCCGAGACCCAGTACTTC.

CDR3 in DNA: TGTGCCAGCAGACGACCGGGACAGGGGTTTCAAGAGACCCAGTACTTC. Its translation: CASRRPGQGFQETQYF. V and J are TRBV28 and TRBJ2-5; TRBD1 matches at 10 bases. The CDR3 runs to 16 residues. Germline V gene data show CDR1 as MDHEN and CDR2 as SYDVKM. Unmatched junction bases numbered 9, after V lost 6 bases and J lost 2 bases.

The chain links TRBV30 to TRBJ1-2, with a weak D call TRBD1 (5 bases). The CDR3 runs to 13 residues. Germline V gives CDR1 GTSNPN, CDR2 SVGIG (reference sequence). V was clipped by 8 bases and J by 4 bases, with 17 bases between them. The CDR3 DNA reads TGTGCCGTATCCGGGGGACCACCCTATGGCTACACCTTC. Translation gives CAVSGGPPYGYTF.

The rearrangement joins TRBV11-2 to TRBJ2-7; 12 bases match TRBD2. The CDR3 extends over 15 amino acids. Germline values: CDR1 SGHAT, CDR2 FQNNGV. V trimming: 3 bases; J trimming: 3 bases; junction bases outside the gene matches: 3. The DNA of the CDR3 is TGTGCCAGCAGCTTCTGGACTAGCGGGAACTACGAGCAGTACTTC. This encodes CASSFWTSGNYEQYF.

The chain recombines TRBV6-6 with TRBJ2-5; D is ambiguous. The V end was cut by 4 bases, the J end by 11 bases, with 11 bases between. Germline V CDR1 and CDR2: MNHNY, SVGAGI (reference sequence). The CDR3 runs to 11 residues. In DNA form, the CDR3 reads TGTGCCAGCAGTTGGGAACGGCAGCAGTACTTC. Amino acids: CASSWERQQYF.

The gene calls are TRBV28 and TRBJ1-2; a possible D gene is TRBD1 (6 bases). V lost 7 bases to trimming and J lost 2 bases, with 14 bases between them. Germline V gene sequence: CDR1 MDHEN, CDR2 SYDVKM. The CDR3 covers 14 residues. The CDR3 DNA is TGTGCCAGCAACCCACAGGGACTAAACTATGGCTACACCTTC. Translated, it gives CASNPQGLNYGYTF.

The V call is TRBV7-2, the J call TRBJ2-2, with 7 bases identical to TRBD1. CDR3 length: 14 residues. Trimming took 6 bases from V and 4 from J; bases not matched to a gene: 5. Germline CDR1 is SGHTA and CDR2 is FQGNSA. CDR3 coding DNA: TGTGCCAGCAGAGGGGGACAGTTCACCGGGGAGCTGTTTTTT. Translated: CASRGGQFTGELFF.

V usage is TRBV29-1 and J usage is TRBJ2-7, with TRBD2 as a possible D gene (5 bases). CDR1 and CDR2 from the germline V gene are SQVTM and ANQGSEA. V was shortened by 2 bases and J by 0 bases, with 17 bases between the two germline ends. The CDR3 runs to 16 residues. The CDR3 is CSVECSGRGISYEQYF. The CDR3, as DNA: TGCAGCGTTGAATGTAGTGGGAGAGGGATCTCCTACGAGCAGTACTTC.

This chain joins TRBV27 and TRBJ2-5, with 9 bases matching TRBD1. J was trimmed by 2 bases and V by 6 bases; bases with no gene match: 4. The CDR3 runs 14 residues. Germline V CDR1 and CDR2: MNHEY, SMNVEV (reference sequence). The CDR3 nucleotides are TGTGCCAGCAGCCGACAGGGGGGGCAAGAGACCCAGTACTTC. This codes for CASSRQGGQETQYF.

The genes are TRBV19 and TRBJ2-4, with 9 bases identical to TRBD2. Trimming at V came to 5 bases and at J to 9 bases, leaving 5 bases not matched to a gene. The CDR3 length is 13 residues. The germline V gene has CDR1 LNHDA and CDR2 SQIVND (reference sequence). CDR3 loop: CASSAGGTGIQYF. The CDR3 DNA reads TGTGCCAGTAGTGCGGGAGGGACCGGCATTCAGTACTTC.

The chain employs TRBV16 and TRBJ1-1, with D tentatively TRBD1 (5 bases). Trimming stripped 0 bases from V and 4 bases from J, with 9 bases between. The germline CDR1 and CDR2 sequences are KGHSY and FQNENV. CDR3 size: 14 residues. The CDR3 DNA is TGTGCCAGCAGCCAATCCGGGGGTAGCACTGAAGCTTTCTTT. Its protein is CASSQSGGSTEAFF.

The chain employs TRBV11-2 and TRBJ2-2; TRBD1 might be the D (6 bases). Germline V gene data show CDR1 as SGHAT and CDR2 as FQNNGV. The CDR3 is 14 residues long. Trimming cost V 1 base and J 6 bases, with 9 bases left between them. Written as DNA, the CDR3 is TGTGCCAGCAGCTTAGGACAGGCCCCCGGGGAGCTGTTTTTT. The encoded protein is CASSLGQAPGELFF.